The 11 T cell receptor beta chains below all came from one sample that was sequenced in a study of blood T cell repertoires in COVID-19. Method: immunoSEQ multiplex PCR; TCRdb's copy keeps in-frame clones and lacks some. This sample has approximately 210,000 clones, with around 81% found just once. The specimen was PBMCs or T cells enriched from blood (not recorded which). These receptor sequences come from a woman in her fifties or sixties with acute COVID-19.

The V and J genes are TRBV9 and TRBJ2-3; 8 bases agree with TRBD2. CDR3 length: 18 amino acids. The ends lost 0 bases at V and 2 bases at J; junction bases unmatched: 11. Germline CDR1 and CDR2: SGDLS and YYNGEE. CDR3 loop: CASSVGTSGGIYTDTQYF. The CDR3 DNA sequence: TGTGCCAGCAGCGTAGGCACTAGCGGAGGCATCTACACAGATACGCAGTATTTT.

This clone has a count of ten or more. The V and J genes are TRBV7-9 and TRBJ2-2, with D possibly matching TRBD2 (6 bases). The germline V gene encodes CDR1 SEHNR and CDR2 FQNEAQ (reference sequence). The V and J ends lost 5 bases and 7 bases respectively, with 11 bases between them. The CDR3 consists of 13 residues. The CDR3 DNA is TGTGCCAGCAGCCCGCGGGGAGACGGGGAGCTGTTTTTT. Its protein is CASSPRGDGELFF.

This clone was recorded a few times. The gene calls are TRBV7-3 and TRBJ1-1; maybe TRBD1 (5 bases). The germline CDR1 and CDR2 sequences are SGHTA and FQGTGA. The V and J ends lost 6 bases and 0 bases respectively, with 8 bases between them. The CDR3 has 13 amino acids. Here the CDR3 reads CASRETVNTEAFF. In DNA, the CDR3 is TGTGCCAGCAGGGAGACAGTGAACACTGAAGCTTTCTTT. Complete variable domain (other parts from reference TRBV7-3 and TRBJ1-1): GAGVSQTPSNKVTEKGKYVELRCDPISGHTALYWYRQSLGQGPEFLIYFQGTGAADDSGLPNDRFFAVRPEGSVSTLKIQRTERGDSAVYLCASRETVNTEAFFGQGTRLTVV.

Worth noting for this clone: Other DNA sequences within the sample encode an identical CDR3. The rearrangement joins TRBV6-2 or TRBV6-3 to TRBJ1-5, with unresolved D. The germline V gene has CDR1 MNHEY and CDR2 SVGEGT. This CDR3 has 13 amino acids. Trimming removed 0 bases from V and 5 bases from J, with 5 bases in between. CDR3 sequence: CASSYSRDQPQHF. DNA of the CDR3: TGTGCCAGCAGTTACTCGAGGGATCAGCCCCAGCATTTT.

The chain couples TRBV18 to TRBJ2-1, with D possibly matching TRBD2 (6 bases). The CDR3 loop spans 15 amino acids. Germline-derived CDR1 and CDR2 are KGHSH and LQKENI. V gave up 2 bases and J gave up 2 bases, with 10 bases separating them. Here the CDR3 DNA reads TGTGCCAGCTCACCAGGAACGGGAGCCTACAATGAGCAGTTCTTC. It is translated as CASSPGTGAYNEQFF.

The CDR3 DNA reads TGTGCCTCCACCACGGGGGGAGAGCAGTACTTC. It translates to CASTTGGEQYF. The V and J genes are TRBV30 and TRBJ2-7, with 7 bases lining up with TRBD2. This CDR3 comprises 11 residues. In germline, CDR1 is GTSNPN, CDR2 SVGIG (reference sequence). The V gene end was trimmed by 7 bases and the J gene end by 7 bases; junction bases not matched to a gene: 7. Combining the CDR3 with reference TRBV30 and TRBJ2-7 gives the whole variable domain SQTIHQWPATLVQPVGSPLSLECTVEGTSNPNLYWYRQAAGRGLQLLFYSVGIGQISSEVPQNLSASRPQDRQFILSSKKLLLSDSGFYLCASTTGGEQYFGPGTRLTVT.

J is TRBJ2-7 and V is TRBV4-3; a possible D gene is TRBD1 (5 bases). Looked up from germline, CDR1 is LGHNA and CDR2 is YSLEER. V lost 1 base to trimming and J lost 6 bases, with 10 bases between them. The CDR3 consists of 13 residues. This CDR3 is CASSQGGPAEQYF. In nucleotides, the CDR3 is TGCGCCAGCAGCCAAGGGGGCCCCGCCGAGCAGTACTTC.

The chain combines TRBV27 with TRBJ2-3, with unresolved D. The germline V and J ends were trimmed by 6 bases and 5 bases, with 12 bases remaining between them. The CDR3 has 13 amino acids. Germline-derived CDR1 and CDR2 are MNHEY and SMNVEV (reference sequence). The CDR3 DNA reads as TGTGCCAGCAGATCCACTCTCGGAGATACGCAGTATTTT. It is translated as CASRSTLGDTQYF.

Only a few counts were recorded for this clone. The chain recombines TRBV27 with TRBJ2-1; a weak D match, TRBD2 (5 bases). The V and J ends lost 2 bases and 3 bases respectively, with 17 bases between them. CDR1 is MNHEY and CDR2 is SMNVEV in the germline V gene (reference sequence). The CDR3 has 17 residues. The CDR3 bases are TGTGCCAGCAGTTTAATCCCCTCGGGCGGGCACTACAATGAGCAGTTCTTC. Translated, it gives CASSLIPSGGHYNEQFF.

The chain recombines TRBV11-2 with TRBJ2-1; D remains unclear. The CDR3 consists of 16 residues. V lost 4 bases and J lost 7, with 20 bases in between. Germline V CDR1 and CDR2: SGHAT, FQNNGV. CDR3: CASSSLQALDGNEQFF. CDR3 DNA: TGTGCCAGCAGCTCCCTCCAGGCTCTTGATGGGAATGAGCAGTTCTTC.

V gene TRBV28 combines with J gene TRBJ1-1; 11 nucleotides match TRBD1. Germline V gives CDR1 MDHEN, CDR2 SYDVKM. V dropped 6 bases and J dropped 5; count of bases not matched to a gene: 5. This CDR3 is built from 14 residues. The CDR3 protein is CASSRGDRGTEAFF. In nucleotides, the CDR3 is TGTGCCAGCAGCCGGGGGGACAGGGGGACTGAAGCTTTCTTT.